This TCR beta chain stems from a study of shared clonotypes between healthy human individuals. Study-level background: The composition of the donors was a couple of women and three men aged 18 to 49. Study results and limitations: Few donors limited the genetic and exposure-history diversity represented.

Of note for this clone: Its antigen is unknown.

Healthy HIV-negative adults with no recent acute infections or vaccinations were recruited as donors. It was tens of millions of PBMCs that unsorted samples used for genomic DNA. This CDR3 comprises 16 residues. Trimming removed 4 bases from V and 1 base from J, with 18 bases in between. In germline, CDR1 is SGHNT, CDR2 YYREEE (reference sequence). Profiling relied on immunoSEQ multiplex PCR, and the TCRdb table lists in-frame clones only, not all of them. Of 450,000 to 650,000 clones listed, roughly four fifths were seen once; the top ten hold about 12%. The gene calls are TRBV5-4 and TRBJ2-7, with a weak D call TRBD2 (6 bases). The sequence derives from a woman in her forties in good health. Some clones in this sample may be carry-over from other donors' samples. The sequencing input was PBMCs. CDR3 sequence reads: CASSAPRDAGSYEQYF. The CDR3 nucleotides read TGTGCCAGCAGCGCACCCAGGGATGCGGGGTCCTACGAGCAGTACTTC.